This passage covers 5 T cell receptor beta chains from one sample sequenced in a study of blood T cell repertoires in COVID-19. Repertoires were generated with immunoSEQ multiplex PCR, while TCRdb's copy carries only in-frame clones and drops some. The sample holds about 100,000 clones, approximately 81% seen once. Sequencing was performed on peripheral blood. Receptor source: a human donor in a cohort sampled during active COVID-19.

The chain recombines TRBV6-5 with TRBJ2-7, with TRBD1 matching over 7 bases. Trimming took 6 bases from V and 2 from J; bases not matched to a gene: 4. The germline gives CDR1 MNHEY, CDR2 SVGAGI. CDR3 length: 13 amino acids. CDR3 coding DNA: TGTGCCAGCAGAAGTACAGGGGCCTACGAGCAGTACTTC. It yields the protein CASRSTGAYEQYF.

The rearrangement joins TRBV10-3 to TRBJ2-7, with 9 positions matching TRBD2. The J segment lost 2 bases and the V segment lost 0 bases, leaving 5 bases of the junction unmatched. This CDR3 is 16 amino acids long. Germline V gene lookup returns CDR1 ENHRY and CDR2 SYGVKD. The CDR3 here is CAISESMAGGTYEQYF. In DNA, the CDR3 is TGTGCCATCAGTGAGTCGATGGCGGGAGGGACCTACGAGCAGTACTTC.

The chain employs TRBV18 and TRBJ1-3; tentatively, D is TRBD1 (5 bases). V lost 4 bases and J 8 bases, leaving 18 bases between the germline ends. Germline V gives CDR1 KGHSH, CDR2 LQKENI. The CDR3 runs 15 residues. The CDR3 coding sequence is TGTGCCAGCTCACGTTTCGCAGGGTCGGAAGACACCATATATTTT. This encodes CASSRFAGSEDTIYF. Together with reference TRBV18 and TRBJ1-3, the CDR3 gives the full variable domain: NAGVMQNPRHLVRRRGQEARLRCSPMKGHSHVYWYRQLPEEGLKFMVYLQKENIIDESGMPKERFSAEFPKEGPSILRIQQVVRGDSAAYFCASSRFAGSEDTIYFGEGSWLTVV.

The genes are TRBV7-9 and TRBJ1-6; D possibly corresponds to TRBD1 (5 bases). The germline gives CDR1 SEHNR, CDR2 FQNEAQ (reference sequence). The CDR3 spans 14 residues. V shed 5 bases and J shed 9 bases, with 14 bases lying between them. CDR3 nucleotides: TGTGCCAGCAGCCGCGGGGACCAGGGTTCACCCCTCCACTTT. It encodes CASSRGDQGSPLHF.

The chain has TRBV7-6 and TRBJ1-3, with TRBD1 as a possible D gene (5 bases). From germline, CDR1 is SGHVS and CDR2 FNYEAQ. The length of the CDR3 is 16 residues. The germline V and J ends were trimmed by 0 bases and 0 bases, with 9 bases remaining between them. CDR3 in amino acids: CASSLAGGPSGNTIYF. The CDR3 coding sequence is TGTGCCAGCAGCTTAGCCGGGGGACCCTCTGGAAACACCATATATTTT. The full variable domain, with the rest looked up from reference TRBV7-6 and TRBJ1-3, is GAGVSQSPRYKVTKRGQDVALRCDPISGHVSLYWYRQALGQGPEFLTYFNYEAQQDKSGLPNDRFSAERPEGSISTLTIQRTEQRDSAMYRCASSLAGGPSGNTIYFGEGSWLTVV.